This T cell receptor beta chain appears in the sequencing data of a study of TIL therapy for anti-PD-1-resistant metastatic lung cancer. Time point indicated: pre-treatment sample, taken before nivolumab and TIL therapy. CDR1 is SGHTA, CDR2 FQGNSA, per germline. The CDR3 consists of 13 residues. Trimming pared 4 bases from V and 5 bases from J, leaving 11 bases between. The libraries were made with immunoSEQ v3. TCRdb's copy holds only in-frame clones and misses some; the assay was immunoSEQ multiplex PCR. The sample contains tens of thousands of clones, 65% to 80% of which appear only once. The sequence was obtained from a woman aged 30-79 years with non-small cell lung cancer. This sequence joins TRBV7-2 and TRBJ2-5, with a weak D call TRBD2 (6 bases). This material consisted of blood, taken at baseline. In DNA, the CDR3 is TGTGCCAGCAGCTCCGGGGGTAGGGAGACCCAGTACTTC. It is translated as CASSSGGRETQYF.